The 28 T cell receptor beta chains below come from one sample, sequenced in a study of T cells in Graves' hyperthyroidism and ophthalmopathy. From RNA transcripts, TCR beta CDR3 regions were amplified. A first-round RT-PCR of the TCR CDR3 used the HTBI primer set. TCRdb fed the multiplex PCR reads into MiXCR, producing one record per CDR3 protein. Here the sample spans under 200,000 distinct CDR3 sequences, about 9% being singletons. Sequenced: blood. Receptors originate from a woman aged 18-29 years with Graves' hyperthyroidism that later progressed to Graves' ophthalmopathy.

As for this clonotype: A read error is possible here, since a much larger clone lies one base away. The chain joins TRBV7-2 to TRBJ2-1; D is ambiguous. The length of the CDR3 is 13 residues. Germline V lookup: CDR1 SGHTA, CDR2 FQGNSA. CDR3 protein: CVSSSTENNEQFF. CDR3 nucleotide sequence: TGTGTCAGCAGCTCTACAGAAAACAATGAGCAGTTCTTC. The full variable domain, rest sourced from reference TRBV7-2 and TRBJ2-1, is GAGVSQSPSNKVTEKGKDVELRCDPISGHTALYWYRQSLGQGLEFLIYFQGNSAPDKSGLPSDRFSAERTGGSVSTLTIQRTQQEDSAVYLCVSSSTENNEQFFGPGTRLTVL.

In this sample, this clonotype turned up many times. The genes are TRBV9 and TRBJ2-7, with D possibly being TRBD2 (5 bases). This CDR3 contains 16 residues. Trimming removed 0 bases from V and 4 bases from J, with 17 bases in between. The germline V gene has CDR1 SGDLS and CDR2 YYNGEE. CDR3 loop: CASSVGISGSSYEQYF. In DNA, the CDR3 is TGTGCCAGCAGCGTAGGGATCAGCGGAAGCTCGTACGAGCAGTACTTC.

The rearrangement links TRBV5-8 to TRBJ2-2; D gene uncertain. Germline CDR1 is SGHTS and CDR2 is YDEGEE. The CDR3 totals 16 residues. Trimming removed 1 base from V and 2 bases from J, with 12 bases in between. CDR3 DNA sequence: TGTGCCAGCAGCTTGTGGGTGGGCGTCAACACCGGGGAGCTGTTTTTT. It codes for CASSLWVGVNTGELFF.

This clonotype was seen repeatedly, ten times or more. V and J are TRBV6-6 and TRBJ2-7, with D perhaps TRBD1 (5 bases). Germline V gives CDR1 MNHNY, CDR2 SVGAGI (reference sequence). Trimming stripped 0 bases from V and 6 bases from J, with 12 bases between. The CDR3 has 14 residues. CDR3 coding DNA: TGTGCCAGCAGTTACTCGATATGGACAACCGAGCAGTACTTC. Residues: CASSYSIWTTEQYF.

This clonotype was seen only once. A much larger clone sits a single nucleotide away, making a read error possible. V and J are TRBV18 and TRBJ2-1, with 10 positions matching TRBD2. CDR3 length: 17 amino acids. The J segment lost 7 bases and the V segment lost 1 base, leaving 10 bases of the junction unmatched. CDR1 is KGHSH and CDR2 is LQKENI in the germline V gene. This chain's CDR3 is CASSPQIAGGSANEQFF. The CDR3 DNA reads TGTGCCAGCTCACCACAAATAGCGGGAGGTTCAGCAAATGAGCAGTTCTTC.

This clonotype was observed many times. V and J are TRBV6-1 and TRBJ2-6; D gene uncertain. The ends were cut back, 7 bases at V and 0 bases at J, with 10 bases in the middle. CDR3 size: 15 residues. The germline V gene has CDR1 MNHNS and CDR2 SASEGT. CDR3 sequence (DNA): TGTGCCAGCAAAATGCGTGGCTCTGGGGCCAACGTCCTGACTTTC. The encoded protein is CASKMRGSGANVLTF.

There are many counts of this clonotype. CDR3 in DNA: TGTGCCAGCAGCCTCACTCGGGGGCGGGAGCAGTTCTTC. Encoded protein: CASSLTRGREQFF. The genes are TRBV7-6 and TRBJ2-1, with D perhaps assigned TRBD1 or TRBD2 (6 bases each). The V end was cut by 5 bases, the J end by 10 bases, with 15 bases between. The CDR3 is 13 amino acids. CDR1 SGHVS and CDR2 FNYEAQ come from the germline V gene.

This clonotype was counted ten times or more. The chain carries TRBV28 and TRBJ1-2; TRBD1 matches at 11 bases. Trimming removed 6 bases from V and 0 bases from J; junction bases left unmatched: 6. The germline V gene has CDR1 MDHEN and CDR2 SYDVKM. CDR3 length: 16 residues. CDR3 bases: TGTGCCAGCAGCACCCCGGGACAGGGGGCTAACTATGGCTACACCTTC. It yields the protein CASSTPGQGANYGYTF.

This clonotype was seen repeatedly, ten times or more. This rearrangement joins TRBV7-6 to TRBJ2-1, with D perhaps given as TRBD1 or TRBD2 (5 bases each). The CDR3 covers 15 residues. Between the trimmed V and J ends, which lost 3 bases and 8 bases, there was a span of 17 bases. Germline lookup yields CDR1 SGHVS and CDR2 FNYEAQ. The CDR3, as DNA: TGTGCCAGCAGCTTGGCCTGGGGGTGGCGGGATGAGCAGTTCTTC. The encoded protein is CASSLAWGWRDEQFF. The full variable domain, completed using reference TRBV7-6 and TRBJ2-1, is GAGVSQSPRYKVTKRGQDVALRCDPISGHVSLYWYRQALGQGPEFLTYFNYEAQQDKSGLPNDRFSAERPEGSISTLTIQRTEQRDSAMYRCASSLAWGWRDEQFFGPGTRLTVL.

Ten or more counts support this clonotype. The chain is built from TRBV3-1 and TRBJ1-1; TRBD1 might be the D (6 bases). This CDR3 contains 15 residues. The V and J ends lost 4 bases and 1 base respectively, with 13 bases between them. The germline gives CDR1 LGHDT, CDR2 YNNKEL (reference sequence). The CDR3 sequence is CASSRKDRENTEAFF. The CDR3 nucleotides are TGTGCCAGCAGCCGGAAGGACAGAGAGAACACTGAAGCTTTCTTT.

This clonotype has more than one count but fewer than ten. A read error may explain this, as a much larger clone is one base away. The chain couples TRBV7-9 to TRBJ2-3, with TRBD1 as a possible D gene (5 bases). CDR1 and CDR2 (germline): SEHNR, FQNEAQ (reference sequence). CDR3 length equals 15 residues. This chain's CDR3 is CASSLEGLRTGTQYF. The CDR3 nucleotides read TGTGCCAGCAGCTTAGAGGGGCTACGCACAGGTACGCAGTATTTT.

This clonotype was seen more than once but under ten times. The chain couples TRBV3-1 to TRBJ1-4; maybe TRBD1 (6 bases). The CDR3 runs 15 residues. V gave up 1 base and J gave up 7 bases, with 13 bases separating them. Germline loops: CDR1 LGHDT, CDR2 YNNKEL (reference sequence). CDR3 loop: CASSQGGVRGEKLFF. CDR3 DNA: TGTGCCAGCAGCCAAGGGGGGGTCAGGGGTGAAAAACTGTTTTTT. The whole variable domain, remainder taken from reference TRBV3-1 and TRBJ1-4, is DTAVSQTPKYLVTQMGNDKSIKCEQNLGHDTMYWYKQDSKKFLKIMFSYNNKELIINETVPNRFSPKSPDKAHLNLHINSLELGDSAVYFCASSQGGVRGEKLFFGSGTQLSVL.

This clonotype was found a few times. The chain is built from TRBV6-1 and TRBJ2-1; no reliable D call. V was pared by 6 bases and J by 4 bases, with 4 bases between. Germline assignment: CDR1 MNHNS and CDR2 SASEGT. The CDR3 has 11 amino acids. The CDR3 DNA follows: TGTGCCAGCAGGGCGTACAATGAGCAGTTCTTC. Translated, it gives CASRAYNEQFF.

This clonotype was detected only a few times. V gene TRBV19 combines with J gene TRBJ2-2; no definite D call. V lost 6 bases, J lost 3 bases, and 11 bases lay in between. Germline V CDR1 and CDR2: LNHDA, SQIVND (reference sequence). CDR3 length equals 14 residues. The CDR3 loop is CASRTDAYTGELFF. The DNA for the CDR3 is TGTGCCAGTAGGACGGACGCATACACCGGGGAGCTGTTTTTT.

There are a few counts of this clonotype. The chain carries TRBV6-1 and TRBJ2-7, with D perhaps matching TRBD2 (5 bases). The V end lost 5 bases, the J end lost 0 bases, and 14 bases lay between the germline ends. The V gene's germline CDR1 is MNHNS and CDR2 SASEGT. The CDR3 is 15 amino acids. CDR3 DNA sequence: TGTGCCAGCAGTTATATGACGGGGAGCTCCTACGAGCAGTACTTC. Amino acid sequence: CASSYMTGSSYEQYF.

This chain links TRBV18 with TRBJ1-1; no clear D gene. V was trimmed by 3 bases and J by 3 bases, leaving 17 bases between them. The CDR3 is made up of 16 amino acids. Germline loops: CDR1 KGHSH, CDR2 LQKENI. The CDR3 is CASSPVRAATYTEAFF. CDR3 nucleotides: TGTGCCAGCTCACCTGTGAGGGCAGCCACGTACACTGAAGCTTTCTTT. The whole variable domain, remainder taken from reference TRBV18 and TRBJ1-1, is NAGVMQNPRHLVRRRGQEARLRCSPMKGHSHVYWYRQLPEEGLKFMVYLQKENIIDESGMPKERFSAEFPKEGPSILRIQQVVRGDSAAYFCASSPVRAATYTEAFFGQGTRLTVV.

The V call is TRBV4-1, the J call TRBJ1-5, with a weak D call TRBD1 (6 bases). The CDR3 runs to 15 residues. Germline-derived CDR1 and CDR2 are MGHRA and YSYEKL. V was clipped by 0 bases and J by 6 bases, with 12 bases between them. CDR3 protein: CASSQDGGGTQPQHF. As DNA, the CDR3 is TGCGCCAGCAGCCAAGATGGCGGGGGCACTCAGCCCCAGCATTTT.

As for this clonotype: A read error may be the cause here, since a much bigger clone is one base away. The chain has TRBV6-2 or TRBV6-3 and TRBJ2-2, with 8 bases fitting TRBD2. Looked up from germline, CDR1 is MNHEY and CDR2 is SVGEGT. CDR3 length: 14 residues. The CDR3 region has the DNA TGTGCCGGCAGTACACTAGCGGCCACCGGGGAGCTGTTTTTT. It encodes CAGSTLAATGELFF.

This clonotype was counted at least ten times. The chain has TRBV19 and TRBJ2-2, with 7 bases fitting TRBD1. The junction had 2 bases not matched to a gene; V was cut back by 7 bases and J by 0 bases. Germline assignment: CDR1 LNHDA and CDR2 SQIVND (reference sequence). The CDR3 spans 14 residues. The CDR3 loop reads CASKRGPNTGELFF. CDR3 DNA sequence: TGTGCCAGTAAGAGGGGGCCGAACACCGGGGAGCTGTTTTTT.

This clonotype was detected ten times or more. The chain joins TRBV5-4 to TRBJ2-3; D is perhaps TRBD1 (6 bases). V gave up 0 bases and J gave up 6 bases, with 8 bases separating them. Germline CDR1 is SGHNT and CDR2 is YYREEE (reference sequence). This CDR3 is 13 amino acids long. Here the CDR3 DNA reads TGTGCCAGCAGCTTGGCAGGGGAGGATACGCAGTATTTT. It translates to CASSLAGEDTQYF.

This clonotype was counted at least ten times. J is TRBJ1-5 and V is TRBV19; D not certain. The V and J ends lost 5 bases and 0 bases respectively, with 11 bases between them. Germline V gene data show CDR1 as LNHDA and CDR2 as SQIVND (reference sequence). The CDR3 covers 15 residues. The CDR3 DNA sequence: TGTGCCAGTAGTCTACTGTTAGGTAGCAATCAGCCCCAGCATTTT. Translation gives CASSLLLGSNQPQHF.

This clonotype was seen ten or more times. In DNA form, the CDR3 reads TGCAGTGCTAGAACCGGGACAGGGGAAGGTGGCTACACCTTC. Translated, it gives CSARTGTGEGGYTF. V is TRBV20-1 and J is TRBJ1-2; 10 positions match TRBD1. The CDR3 covers 14 residues. V shed 2 bases and J 7 bases; nucleotides not matched to a gene: 7. The germline gives CDR1 DFQATT, CDR2 SNEGSKA (reference sequence).

This clonotype was detected ten times or more. The V gene is TRBV12-3 or TRBV12-4, the J gene TRBJ2-3, with a weak D call TRBD1 (6 bases). Trimming removed 2 bases at V and 2 bases at J, with 11 bases between. CDR3 length: 15 residues. For the CDR3, the DNA is TGTGCCAGCAGTTTAAACACAGGGAACACAGATACGCAGTATTTT. Encoded protein: CASSLNTGNTDTQYF.

The table lists this clonotype with many counts. V gene TRBV2 combines with J gene TRBJ2-3; D unclear. The CDR3 extends over 14 amino acids. Looked up from germline, CDR1 is SNHLY and CDR2 is FYNNEI. With 7 bases removed from V and 5 bases from J, the gap between germline ends came to 16 bases. CDR3 residues: CASMGSFLGDTQYF. In DNA form, the CDR3 reads TGTGCCAGCATGGGGTCGTTCCTGGGAGATACGCAGTATTTT.

This clonotype occurred many times. The rearrangement uses TRBV28 and TRBJ1-3, with TRBD1 matching 8 bases. V dropped 4 bases and J dropped 1; count of bases not matched to a gene: 12. The CDR3 totals 18 residues. Germline values: CDR1 MDHEN, CDR2 SYDVKM. CDR3: CASSSVFGRGRSGNTIYF. The CDR3 region has the DNA TGTGCCAGCAGTTCCGTATTTGGCAGGGGGCGGTCTGGAAACACCATATATTTT.

This clonotype was seen at least ten times. The chain carries TRBV11-2 and TRBJ1-1; no reliable D call. This CDR3 spans 12 amino acids. CDR1 is SGHAT and CDR2 is FQNNGV in the germline V gene. V lost 5 bases, J lost 8 bases, and 12 bases lay in between. The DNA of the CDR3 is TGTGCCAGCAGCCCTACTGGCCTAGAAGCTTTCTTT. It specifies CASSPTGLEAFF.

This clonotype was counted many times. J is TRBJ1-1 and V is TRBV12-3 or TRBV12-4; unclear D gene. V was clipped by 7 bases and J by 2 bases, with 8 bases between them. The CDR3 runs to 12 residues. The CDR3 DNA follows: TGTGCCAGCATCAGGACCAACACTGAAGCTTTCTTT. It translates to CASIRTNTEAFF.

This clonotype was observed many times. In nucleotides, the CDR3 is TGTGCCAGTACTATTACGACTGGGATAGTTGATCAGCCCCAGCATTTT. Its protein product is CASTITTGIVDQPQHF. The V gene is TRBV19, the J gene TRBJ1-5, with D unresolved. The CDR3 consists of 16 residues. The germline V gene has CDR1 LNHDA and CDR2 SQIVND (reference sequence). Trimming took 7 bases from V and 5 from J, leaving 21 bases between them. The full variable domain, in which reference TRBV19 and TRBJ1-5 provide the parts outside the CDR3, is DGGITQSPKYLFRKEGQNVTLSCEQNLNHDAMYWYRQDPGQGLRLIYYSQIVNDFQKGDIAEGYSVSREKKESFPLTVTSAQKNPTAFYLCASTITTGIVDQPQHFGDGTRLSIL.